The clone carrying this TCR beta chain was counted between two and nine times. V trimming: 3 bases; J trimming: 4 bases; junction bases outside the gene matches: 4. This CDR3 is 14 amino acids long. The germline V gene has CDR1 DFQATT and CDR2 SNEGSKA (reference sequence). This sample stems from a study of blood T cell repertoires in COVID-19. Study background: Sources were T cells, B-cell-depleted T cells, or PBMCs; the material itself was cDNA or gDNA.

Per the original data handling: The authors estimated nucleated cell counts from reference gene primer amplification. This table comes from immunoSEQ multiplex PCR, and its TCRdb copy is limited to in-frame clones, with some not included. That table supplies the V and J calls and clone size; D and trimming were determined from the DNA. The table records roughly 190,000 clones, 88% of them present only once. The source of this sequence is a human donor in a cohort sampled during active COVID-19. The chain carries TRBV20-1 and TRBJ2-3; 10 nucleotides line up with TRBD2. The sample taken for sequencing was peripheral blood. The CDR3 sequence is CSASSSGGADTQYF. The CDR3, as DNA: TGCAGTGCTAGTTCCAGCGGGGGGGCAGATACGCAGTATTTT.